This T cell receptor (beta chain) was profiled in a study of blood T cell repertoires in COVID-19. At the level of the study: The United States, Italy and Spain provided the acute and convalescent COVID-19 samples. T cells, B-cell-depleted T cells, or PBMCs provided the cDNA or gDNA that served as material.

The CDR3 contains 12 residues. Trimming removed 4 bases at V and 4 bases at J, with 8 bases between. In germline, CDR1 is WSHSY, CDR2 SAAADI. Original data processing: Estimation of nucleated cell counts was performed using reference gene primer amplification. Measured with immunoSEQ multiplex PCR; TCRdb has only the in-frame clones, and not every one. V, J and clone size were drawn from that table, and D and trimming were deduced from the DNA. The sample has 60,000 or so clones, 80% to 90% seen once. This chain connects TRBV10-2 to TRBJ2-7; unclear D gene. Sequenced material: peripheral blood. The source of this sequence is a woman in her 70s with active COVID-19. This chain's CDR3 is CASSGQHYEQYF. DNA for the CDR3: TGCGCCAGCAGTGGGCAACATTACGAGCAGTACTTC.